This paragraph covers one T cell receptor beta chain sequence. Trimming stripped 7 bases from V and 1 base from J, with 16 bases between. Germline loops: CDR1 MDHEN, CDR2 SYDVKM. The CDR3 has 16 amino acids. This record comes from a study of shared clonotypes between healthy human individuals. Some 29,000 T cell genomes (around 190 ng DNA) went into each sorted-subset replicate. TCRdb keeps only in-frame clones here, not all; method: immunoSEQ multiplex PCR. The repertoire holds around 1.6 million clones, with 95% to 99% as singletons. Specimen: naive CD4+ T cells sorted from blood. Subset defined: CD45RA+ positively selected. This chain uses TRBV28 with TRBJ2-2; tentative D call: TRBD2 (5 bases). This TCR was sampled from a man aged 25-45 years in good health. CDR3 loop: CASTPPGWGNTGELFF. CDR3 sequence (DNA): TGTGCCAGCACACCCCCGGGGTGGGGGAACACCGGGGAGCTGTTTTTT.